This T cell receptor beta chain was sequenced for a study of long-term antiretroviral therapy in people with HIV. Broader study findings: Clonotypes expanded prior to ART showed repertoire dominance at all sampled time points. ART preceded a rise in diversity that nonetheless stayed lower than in transplant donor controls.

immunoSEQ v3.0 was run at survey level. Sequencing was directed toward about 40,000-55,000 T-cell genomes in each sample. TCRdb's copy holds only in-frame clones and misses some; the assay was immunoSEQ multiplex PCR. The table lists about 25,000 clones, approximately 78% of them singletons. Every one of the donors gave at least one pre-ART PBMC sample and at least two post-ART PBMC samples. Worth noting for this clone: Its target is not known.

The specimen comprised unsorted PBMCs, sampled 2.9 years after starting antiretroviral therapy. The sequence was obtained from a man aged 45 to 65 with HIV.

The chain's CDR3 is CASSLDRLGTEAFF. The CDR3 nucleotides are TGTGCCAGCAGCTTGGACAGGTTGGGAACTGAAGCTTTCTTT. This chain joins TRBV5-5 and TRBJ1-1; weak D call: TRBD1 (5 bases). The CDR3 is 14 residues long. The V and J ends lost 0 bases and 5 bases respectively, with 11 bases between them. Germline V CDR1 and CDR2: SGHKS, YYEKEE (reference sequence).